This T cell receptor (beta chain) was sequenced during a study of CD8 T cells in Susac syndrome (dated by TCRdb to the late 2010s). Background on the whole study: The study used repertoire sequencing to test whether antigen drove CD8+ T cell activation and differentiation in Susac syndrome.

Peripheral blood CD8+ and CD4+ T cells from healthy donors, Susac syndrome patients and multiple sclerosis patients were profiled by high-throughput TCR beta sequencing. The multiple sclerosis controls were treatment-naive patients who had stable or active relapsing-remitting disease and met the revised McDonald criteria. CD8+ TEMRA cells were enriched by FACS, while bulk CD8+ and CD4+ T cells were purified by magnetic negative isolation. Blood was drawn into EDTA tubes, processed within 24 hours, and PBMCs were isolated by density gradient centrifugation. PBMCs intended for TCR sequencing were cryopreserved in liquid nitrogen and thawed later in a water bath at 37 degrees C. The sorted or isolated CD4+, CD8+ and CD8+ TEMRA cells had a purity of 90% or higher. What the work shows at the level of the full study, not this receptor alone: The TCR sequencing and HLA analysis was acknowledged to have included a relatively small number of individuals.

About this clonotype itself: No antigen is known for it. One base away there is no much larger clone; base qualities are not given.

The CDR1 and CDR2 encoded by the germline V gene (reference sequence) are GTSNPN and SVGIG. V is cut by 2 bases and J by 6 bases, and the space between the germline ends is 20 bases. From its cysteine to its phenylalanine, the CDR3 spans 15 amino acids. CDR3 DNA only is kept here, 45 bases in frame from base 1. RNA was extracted using the RNeasy kit, and about 0.5 to 1 ug of the RNA was reverse transcribed with random hexamers. The immunoSEQ multiplex PCR assay, which covers 54 Vbeta and 13 Jbeta segments, was used to amplify TCR beta CDR3 regions. PCR amplification bias was corrected by using a synthetic template baseline for primer optimization and computational correction. Regarding the original processing steps: Reads were annotated to V, D and J genes per IMGT and analyzed with immunoSEQ Analyzer, keeping only productive sequences. Clonality was calculated as one minus the Shannon entropy normalized by log2 of the number of productive unique sequences. Public and private clones were assessed among the 100 most prevalent clones of each patient and control. Clones were defined as Susac-specific when absent from the healthy and MS cohorts, from roughly 1,000 published viral clones and from other ImmuneACCESS disease sequences. TCRdb reprocessed the public reads (quality trimming at Q25 with fastp, clone calling with MiXCR) and kept in-frame beta chains. CDR3 protein sequences are deduplicated, and each keeps its most common genes and DNA. TCRdb, not the original authors, processed these V and J calls. This sample has 180,000 or so distinct CDR3 sequences in its table, and roughly 95% of those were observed once. Under 0.095% of the sample lies in the top ten.

The material sequenced was CD4+ T cells from PBMCs. The receptor comes from a human donor with multiple sclerosis. Recombination joined TRBV30 with TRBJ2-7; the D segment could be TRBD1, given 7 matching bases. The CDR3 protein is CAWSRRAGGISEQYF. The DNA sequence is given as TGTGCCTGGAGTAGGAGGGCAGGGGGAATTAGCGAGCAGTACTTC.